A single sample gave rise to the 4 T cell receptor beta chains below, sequenced in a study of blood T cell repertoires in COVID-19. Assay: immunoSEQ multiplex PCR; the TCRdb copy retains only in-frame clones and omits some. Altogether 75,000 to 100,000 clones are present, around nine tenths being singletons, with the ten largest covering 15%. Sequencing was done on a sample of peripheral blood. The receptors were sampled from a human donor in a cohort sampled during active COVID-19.

This chain uses TRBV14 with TRBJ2-1, with a possible D match to TRBD1 (5 bases). Germline V gives CDR1 SGHDN, CDR2 FVKESK. V was pared by 4 bases and J by 0 bases, with 19 bases between. This CDR3 comprises 18 residues. As DNA, the CDR3 is TGTGCCAGCAGCCCACTTACAAGGGGTATCCGCTCCTACAATGAGCAGTTCTTC. Protein: CASSPLTRGIRSYNEQFF. The entire variable domain, with the rest obtained from reference TRBV14 and TRBJ2-1, is as follows: EAGVTQFPSHSVIEKGQTVTLRCDPISGHDNLYWYRRVMGKEIKFLLHFVKESKQDESGMPNNRFLAERTGGTYSTLKVQPAELEDSGVYFCASSPLTRGIRSYNEQFFGPGTRLTVL.

The chain employs TRBV6-5 and TRBJ2-7; D is possibly TRBD2 (5 bases). The germline CDR1 and CDR2 sequences are MNHEY and SVGAGI. The CDR3 is 16 amino acids. The V and J ends lost 2 bases and 2 bases respectively, with 16 bases between them. Here the CDR3 reads CASSYAPGGPTYEQYF. The CDR3 nucleotides are TGTGCCAGCAGTTACGCTCCTGGCGGGCCGACCTACGAGCAGTACTTC.

J is TRBJ2-5 and V is TRBV5-4, with D maybe TRBD2 (7 bases). The germline gives CDR1 SGHNT, CDR2 YYREEE (reference sequence). The V end lost 1 base, the J end lost 1 base, and 11 bases lay between the germline ends. The length of the CDR3 is 15 residues. The CDR3 DNA follows: TGTGCCAGCAGCTTGTGGGGGGGCGGCCAAGAGACCCAGTACTTC. Protein: CASSLWGGGQETQYF. Based on the CDR3 plus reference TRBV5-4 and TRBJ2-5, the full variable domain is ETGVTQSPTHLIKTRGQQVTLRCSSQSGHNTVSWYQQALGQGPQFIFQYYREEENGRGNFPPRFSGLQFPNYSSELNVNALELDDSALYLCASSLWGGGQETQYFGPGTRLLVL.

This rearrangement joins TRBV9 to TRBJ1-2, with D hard to call. Germline lookup yields CDR1 SGDLS and CDR2 YYNGEE. Deletions cut 4 bases from V and 8 bases from J, with 18 bases between. There are 14 residues in the CDR3. For the CDR3, the DNA is TGTGCCAGCAGCCCCGAGGACTGGCCGGAAGGCTACACCTTC. Its protein product is CASSPEDWPEGYTF.